This passage covers 3 T cell receptor beta chains from one sample sequenced in a study of early T cells in non-severe SARS-CoV-2 infection. One entry per CDR3 protein, called by TCRdb with MiXCR from the 5' RACE reads. The table shows around 78,000 distinct CDR3 sequences, with over 12% occurring only once. The specimen sequenced was whole blood. These TCRs come from an adult who was a healthcare worker with PCR-confirmed SARS-CoV-2 infection or an uninfected control (not recorded which).

Many counts were recorded for this clonotype. The chain couples TRBV9 to TRBJ2-1; D not resolved. CDR3 length: 15 amino acids. Germline assignment: CDR1 SGDLS and CDR2 YYNGEE. V was shortened by 2 bases and J by 2 bases, with 11 bases between the two germline ends. The CDR3 is CASSVGGSAYNEQFF. The CDR3 coding sequence is TGTGCCAGCAGCGTCGGCGGTTCGGCCTACAATGAGCAGTTCTTC.

This clonotype was seen only a few times. This chain uses TRBV6-6 with TRBJ1-2; D uncertain. In germline, CDR1 is MNHNY, CDR2 SVGAGI (reference sequence). The CDR3 contains 11 residues. The germline V and J ends were trimmed by 8 bases and 4 bases, with 8 bases remaining between them. The CDR3 DNA is TGTGCCAGCCAAGGTCCCTATGGCTACACCTTC. Its translation is CASQGPYGYTF.

This clonotype was found many times. The chain couples TRBV7-9 to TRBJ2-4; D is uncertain. V was cut by 5 bases and J by 1 base, with 12 bases left in between. CDR3 length equals 15 residues. Looked up from germline, CDR1 is SEHNR and CDR2 is FQNEAQ (reference sequence). The chain's CDR3 is CASSGTGGAKNIQYF. CDR3 nucleotides: TGTGCCAGCAGCGGAACCGGTGGGGCCAAAAACATTCAGTACTTC.